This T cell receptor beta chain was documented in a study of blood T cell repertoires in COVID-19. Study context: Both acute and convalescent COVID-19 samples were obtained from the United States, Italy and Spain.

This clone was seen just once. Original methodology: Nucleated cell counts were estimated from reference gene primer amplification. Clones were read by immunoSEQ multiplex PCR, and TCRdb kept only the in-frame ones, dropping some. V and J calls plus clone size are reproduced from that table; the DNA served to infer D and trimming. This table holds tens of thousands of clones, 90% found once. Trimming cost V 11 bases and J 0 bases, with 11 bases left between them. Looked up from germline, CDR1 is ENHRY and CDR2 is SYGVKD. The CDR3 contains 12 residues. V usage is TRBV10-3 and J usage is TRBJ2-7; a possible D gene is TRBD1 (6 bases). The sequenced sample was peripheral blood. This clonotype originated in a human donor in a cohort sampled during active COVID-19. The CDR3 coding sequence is TGTGCCTCGTCGACAGGCTCCTACGAGCAGTACTTC. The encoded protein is CASSTGSYEQYF.